Listed here are 5 T cell receptor beta chains from one sample, sequenced in a study of blood T cell repertoires in COVID-19 (TCRdb year 2020). Receptor amplification or capture employed the immunoSEQ multiplex PCR assay. Drawn from immuneACCESS, this table holds only the in-frame rearrangements with V and J called that TCRdb kept. Clones are partly lost; checked studies trace under half to an unresolved V gene and leave the rest unexplained. The sample table lists 250,000 to 300,000 clones, more than 75% of them with a count of one. The top ten clonotypes cover under 3% of the sample. Sequencing was performed on PBMCs or T cells enriched from blood (not recorded which). The receptors here all came from a woman in her forties with acute COVID-19.

V and J are TRBV19 and TRBJ1-5, with unresolved D. CDR3 length equals 15 residues. The V gene lost 5 bases and the J gene lost 1 base, with 12 bases spanning the gap. Germline CDR1 reads LNHDA; CDR2 reads SQIVND (reference sequence). CDR3 amino acids: CASSSPGSSNQPQHF. CDR3 bases: TGTGCCAGTAGTTCCCCCGGGTCGAGCAATCAGCCCCAGCATTTT.

This chain connects TRBV28 to TRBJ1-2; D perhaps matches TRBD1 (5 bases). V lost 5 bases and J lost 1, with 17 bases in between. The CDR3 has 16 residues. Germline V CDR1 and CDR2: MDHEN, SYDVKM. CDR3 nucleotide sequence: TGTGCCAGCAGTACTTATCCCTCTCAGGGTAACTATGGCTACACCTTC. It translates to CASSTYPSQGNYGYTF.

CDR3 sequence reads: CSVREGGSYNSPLHF. CDR3 sequence (DNA): TGCAGCGTTCGCGAGGGCGGCTCCTATAATTCACCCCTCCACTTT. The rearrangement uses TRBV29-1 and TRBJ1-6; D remains ambiguous. From germline, CDR1 is SQVTM and CDR2 ANQGSEA. This CDR3 region has 15 residues. Trimming took 5 bases from V and 0 from J, leaving 11 bases between them.

In its sample, this clone was seen once. This chain uses TRBV2 with TRBJ1-2, with TRBD1 identical over 10 bases. This CDR3 region has 15 residues. The germline V gene encodes CDR1 SNHLY and CDR2 FYNNEI. V was pared by 5 bases and J by 3 bases, with 6 bases of the junction left unmatched. The CDR3 bases are TGTGCCAGCAGTTCTTTAGGACAGGGGGACTATGGCTACACCTTC. This codes for CASSSLGQGDYGYTF.

The genes are TRBV25-1 and TRBJ1-6; D is perhaps TRBD1 (5 bases). Trimming left V 6 bases short and J 4 bases short, with 10 bases between. CDR1 is MGHDK, CDR2 SYGVNS, per germline. The CDR3 loop spans 14 amino acids. The CDR3 sequence is CASSLGGYNSPLHF. The CDR3, as DNA: TGTGCCAGCAGCTTGGGGGGTTATAATTCACCCCTCCACTTT.